This T cell receptor (beta chain) came from a study of blood T cell repertoires in COVID-19. Using immunoSEQ multiplex PCR, the repertoire was profiled, and TCRdb retains in-frame clones only, with some absent. The table lists about 140,000 clones, roughly 80% of them singletons. In this sample, this clone turned up a few times. Sequencing was performed on peripheral blood. The clonotype comes from a man between 65 and 80 years old who had recovered from COVID-19.

CDR3 in DNA: TGTGCCAGCAGCGTGGCGGGGGTTAATAATTCACCCCTCCACTTT. Protein: CASSVAGVNNSPLHF. The chain is built from TRBV9 and TRBJ1-6; D might be TRBD1 (5 bases). The germline V and J ends were trimmed by 2 bases and 5 bases, with 11 bases remaining between them. Per germline, CDR1 SGDLS and CDR2 YYNGEE. The CDR3 runs 15 residues.